This TCR beta chain came from a study of vaccination and CD4 T cells after COVID-19. Unmatched junction bases numbered 4, after V lost 1 base and J lost 7 bases. Germline values: CDR1 SGHTA, CDR2 FQGNSA. There are 15 residues in the CDR3. The Oncomine TCR Beta short-read assay was applied to DNA of cultured CD4+ T cells. One entry per CDR3 protein, called by TCRdb with MiXCR from the PCR reads. The sample includes around 13,000 distinct CDR3 sequences, about 50% of them seen just once. Treatment given: roughly 10-day PBMC culture with coronavirus spike peptide pools or control peptides (ViraFEST assay). Comment on this clonotype: The antigen remains unidentified.

This sequence joins TRBV7-2 and TRBJ2-1; 10 bases are shared with TRBD1. This clonotype was sampled from a human donor who had recovered from COVID-19. Source material: CD4+ T cells from blood, cultured in vitro. The CDR3 sequence is CASSLVRDRGNEQFF. As DNA, the CDR3 is TGTGCCAGCAGCTTAGTGAGGGACAGGGGTAATGAGCAGTTCTTC.